This T cell receptor beta chain derives from a study of blood T cell repertoires in COVID-19 (TCRdb year 2020). For context, the study as a whole: Samples from collaborators originated in the United States, Italy and Spain and spanned both the acute and convalescent phases of COVID-19. The prospective study material was composed of cDNA or gDNA derived from T cells, B-cell-depleted T cells, or PBMCs. The dataset comprised deeply sampled blood TCRbeta repertoires from subjects exposed to, actively infected with, or recovered from COVID-19. The repertoires were released in a freely available public database intended as a resource for research on the immune response to SARS-CoV-2. The samples were drawn from two sources: the first 160 participants of the ongoing ImmuneRACE study, and 1,254 subjects contributed by 6 global collaborators. Nearly every sample came with metadata listing a de-identified subject ID, COVID-19 status, age in years and sex. Where HLA class I and class II types were available, the types were taken from metadata supplied by the sample provider, not from assay-based typing. Points the paper makes about the study in general: How much clinical and demographic metadata was included differed by source and by participant, and the metadata was provided uncurated.

Its CDR3 holds 13 amino acids, cysteine through phenylalanine. Kept here is only the CDR3 DNA, which spans 39 bases and is read in frame from base 1. The germline V gene encodes CDR1 ENHRY and CDR2 SYGVKD. V has 4 bases trimmed and J has 3 bases trimmed; junction bases matching no gene number 0. As concerns this clone: Its antigen has not been determined. No base-level quality is on record; no much larger clone is a single base apart.

The collaborating institutions used their own protocols to collect whole blood in K2EDTA tubes. For TCRbeta analysis, collaborators shipped samples in one of three forms: frozen whole blood, isolated PBMCs, or DNA extracted from either of those sample types. The immunoSEQ Assay, a bias-controlled multiplex PCR, was used to amplify TCRbeta CDR3 regions from genomic DNA. In the paper's pipeline: The number of nucleated cells in each sample was estimated by amplification of reference gene primers within the assay. To quantify the absolute abundance of each unique TCRbeta CDR3 rearrangement, sequence reads were collapsed and filtered. For each sample, productive Simpson clonality was calculated by taking the square root of Simpson's diversity index across productive rearrangements. TCRdb's version of the immuneACCESS table is confined to in-frame rearrangements and falls short of the full clone set. An unresolved V gene accounts for under half of the shortfall where checked; the remainder is of unknown origin. The V and J calls and clone size come from that table; D and trimming were worked out from the DNA. In all, the sample holds around 110,000 clones, and around 89% of those were seen once. The biggest ten clones account for 4.9% of the sample.

The source material was peripheral blood. The chain couples TRBV10-3 to TRBJ2-7; 10 bases in between match TRBD2. The sequence came from a man aged 35 to 55 with active or convalescent COVID-19. The CDR3 sequence is CAISGTSGYEQYF. The DNA sequence is given as TGTGCCATCAGTGGGACTAGCGGCTACGAGCAGTACTTC.